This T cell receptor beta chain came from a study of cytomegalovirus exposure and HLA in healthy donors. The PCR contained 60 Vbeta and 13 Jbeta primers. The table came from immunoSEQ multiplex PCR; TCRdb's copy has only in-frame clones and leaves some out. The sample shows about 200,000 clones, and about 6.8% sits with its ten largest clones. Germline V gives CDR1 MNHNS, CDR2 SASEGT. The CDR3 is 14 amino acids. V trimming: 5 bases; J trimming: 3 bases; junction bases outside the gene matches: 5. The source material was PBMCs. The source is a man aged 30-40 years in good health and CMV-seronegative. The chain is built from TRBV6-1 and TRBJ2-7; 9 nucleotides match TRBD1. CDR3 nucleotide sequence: TGTGCCAGCAGTTCGTACAGGGGGCTCTACGAGCAGTACTTC. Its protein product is CASSSYRGLYEQYF.